These 8 T cell receptor beta chains came from one sample sequenced in a study of T cells in Graves' hyperthyroidism and ophthalmopathy. RNA transcripts gave rise to amplified TCR beta CDR3 regions. The HTBI set primed first-round TCR CDR3 RT-PCR. TCRdb called the multiplex PCR reads again in MiXCR, with one record for every CDR3 protein. The sample holds 470,000 or so distinct CDR3 sequences; under 25% are singletons and the top ten take about 25%. Source material: blood. These receptors were collected from a man aged 18 to 30 with Graves' hyperthyroidism.

This clonotype came up many times. This sequence joins TRBV30 and TRBJ1-2; 9 bases agree with TRBD1. Germline V lookup: CDR1 GTSNPN, CDR2 SVGIG (reference sequence). The junction had 4 bases not matched to a gene; V was cut back by 1 base and J by 4 bases. This CDR3 has 14 residues. The CDR3 reads CAWSAGTGPYGYTF. The CDR3 nucleotides are TGTGCCTGGAGTGCCGGGACAGGGCCCTATGGCTACACCTTC.

The chain couples TRBV6-1 to TRBJ1-1, with D maybe TRBD1 (6 bases). Deletions cut 7 bases from V and 1 base from J, with 16 bases between. Germline lookup yields CDR1 MNHNS and CDR2 SASEGT. The CDR3 runs 15 residues. The CDR3 DNA reads as TGTGCCAGCACCAACAGGGCCAGAGCGAACACTGAAGCTTTCTTT. It is translated as CASTNRARANTEAFF.

The J gene is TRBJ2-7, the V gene TRBV6-1; perhaps TRBD2 as D (7 bases). The CDR3 is made up of 16 amino acids. Germline values: CDR1 MNHNS, CDR2 SASEGT. V gave up 5 bases and J gave up 2 bases, with 19 bases separating them. Here the CDR3 DNA reads TGTGCCAGCAGTAATAAGGGGGGGGTTCCCCCCTACGAGCAGTACTTC. Translating gives CASSNKGGVPPYEQYF.

This clonotype was counted at least ten times. The chain carries TRBV11-2 and TRBJ2-5; D might be TRBD1 or TRBD2, each matching 5 bases. V was cut by 1 base and J by 4 bases, with 10 bases left in between. CDR1 SGHAT and CDR2 FQNNGV come from the germline V gene. The length of the CDR3 is 14 residues. CDR3 coding DNA: TGTGCCAGCAGCTTAGCGGGGCAGGCAGAGACCCAGTACTTC. It specifies CASSLAGQAETQYF. Combining the CDR3 with reference TRBV11-2 and TRBJ2-5 gives the whole variable domain EAGVAQSPRYKIIEKRQSVAFWCNPISGHATLYWYQQILGQGPKLLIQFQNNGVVDDSQLPKDRFSAERLKGVDSTLKIQPAKLEDSAVYLCASSLAGQAETQYFGPGTRLLVL.

The table lists this clonotype with a few counts. The V gene is TRBV12-3 or TRBV12-4, the J gene TRBJ1-1; maybe TRBD1 (5 bases). This CDR3 comprises 15 residues. With 4 bases removed from V and 7 bases from J, the gap between germline ends came to 19 bases. The CDR3 reads CASSSNLGGDLEAFF. CDR3 nucleotide sequence: TGTGCCAGCAGTTCTAATTTGGGGGGGGACCTTGAAGCTTTCTTT.

This clonotype was recorded many times. The missing conserved phenylalanine or tryptophan at the end of this CDR3 makes a read error likely. The V and J genes are TRBV12-3 or TRBV12-4 and TRBJ2-5; D perhaps matches TRBD2 (6 bases). The CDR3 sequence is 14 residues long. The V gene lost 3 bases and the J gene lost 5 bases, with 13 bases spanning the gap. The CDR3 DNA is TGTGCCAGCAGTTTTCTGCGGGGCAGGGAGACCCAGTACCTC. Translated, it gives CASSFLRGRETQYL.

This clonotype was seen many times. This chain uses TRBV30 with TRBJ1-1; D possibly corresponds to TRBD1 (6 bases). The CDR3 consists of 14 residues. The germline gives CDR1 GTSNPN, CDR2 SVGIG (reference sequence). V was shortened by 4 bases and J by 1 base, with 13 bases between the two germline ends. CDR3 coding DNA: TGTGCCTGGAAGCCACCGGGACAGAACACTGAAGCTTTCTTT. This codes for CAWKPPGQNTEAFF.

This clonotype was found a few times. The chain carries TRBV10-3 and TRBJ1-1; D might be TRBD1 (5 bases). Trimming removed 6 bases from V and 4 bases from J, with 12 bases in between. There are 13 residues in the CDR3. In germline, CDR1 is ENHRY, CDR2 SYGVKD. CDR3 amino acids: CAIRDRRGTEAFF. In DNA, the CDR3 is TGTGCCATCAGAGACCGTAGGGGCACTGAAGCTTTCTTT.